What follows is one T cell receptor beta chain and its context. As yet, its antigen is unknown. Germline assignment: CDR1 SNHLY and CDR2 FYNNEI. Between the trimmed V and J ends, which lost 7 bases and 2 bases, there was a span of 12 bases. The CDR3 has 13 residues. The data derive from a study of beta chain features in type 1 diabetes. Overall study findings and caveats: In every one of the four CD4+ subsets, TCRB CDR3s were moderately but significantly shorter in Type 1 diabetes patients. The question left open here concerned HLA type influencing TCRB rearrangement.

Sorted populations all exceeded 95% purity. Expressed TCRB transcripts were sequenced after all isolated RNA was converted to cDNA. The method was immunoSEQ multiplex PCR; TCRdb's version includes in-frame clones alone and lacks a portion of them. This table holds about 340,000 clones, roughly 9% found once. The sample taken for sequencing was central memory CD4+ T cells from blood. This sequence was found in a man aged 30 to 45 with type 1 diabetes. The gene calls are TRBV2 and TRBJ2-7, with a possible D match to TRBD1 (5 bases). For the CDR3, the DNA is TGTGCCAGCACCCAGGGCGGTCCCTACGAGCAGTACTTC. It translates to CASTQGGPYEQYF.